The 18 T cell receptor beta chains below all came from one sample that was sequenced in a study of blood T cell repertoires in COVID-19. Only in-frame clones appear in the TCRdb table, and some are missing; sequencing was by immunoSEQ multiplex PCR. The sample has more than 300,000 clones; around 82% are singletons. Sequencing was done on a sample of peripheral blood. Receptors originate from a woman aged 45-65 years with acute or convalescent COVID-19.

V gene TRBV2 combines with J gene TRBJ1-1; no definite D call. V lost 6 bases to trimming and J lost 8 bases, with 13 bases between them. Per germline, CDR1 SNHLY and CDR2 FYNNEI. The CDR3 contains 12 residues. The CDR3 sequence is CASSNRPGEAFF. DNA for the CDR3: TGTGCCAGCAGCAACCGTCCGGGGGAAGCTTTCTTT.

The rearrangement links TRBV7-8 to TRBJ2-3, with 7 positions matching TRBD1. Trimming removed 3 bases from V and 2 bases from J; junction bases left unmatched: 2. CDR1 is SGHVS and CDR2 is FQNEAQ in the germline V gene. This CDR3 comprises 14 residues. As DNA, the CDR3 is TGTGCCAGCAGCTTGGGACAGCACACAGATACGCAGTATTTT. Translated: CASSLGQHTDTQYF.

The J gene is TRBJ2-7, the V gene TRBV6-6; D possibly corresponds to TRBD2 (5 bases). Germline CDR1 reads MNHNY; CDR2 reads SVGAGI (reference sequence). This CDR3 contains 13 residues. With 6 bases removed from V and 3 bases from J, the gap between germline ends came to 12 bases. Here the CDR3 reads CASRRTENYEQYV. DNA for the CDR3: TGTGCCAGCAGGAGGACTGAGAACTACGAGCAGTACGTC.

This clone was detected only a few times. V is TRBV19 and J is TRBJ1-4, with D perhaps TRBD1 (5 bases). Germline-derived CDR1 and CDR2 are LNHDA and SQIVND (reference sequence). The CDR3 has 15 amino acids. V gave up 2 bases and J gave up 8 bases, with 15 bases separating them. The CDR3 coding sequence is TGTGCCAGTAGTATATCTCCGATCTCAGGGGAAAAACTGTTTTTT. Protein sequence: CASSISPISGEKLFF.

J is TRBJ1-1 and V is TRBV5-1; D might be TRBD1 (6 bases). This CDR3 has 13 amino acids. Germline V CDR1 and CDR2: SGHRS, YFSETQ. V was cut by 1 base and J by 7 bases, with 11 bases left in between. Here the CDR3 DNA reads TGCGCCAGCAGCTTGACAGGGCAGATTGAAGCTTTCTTT. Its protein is CASSLTGQIEAFF.

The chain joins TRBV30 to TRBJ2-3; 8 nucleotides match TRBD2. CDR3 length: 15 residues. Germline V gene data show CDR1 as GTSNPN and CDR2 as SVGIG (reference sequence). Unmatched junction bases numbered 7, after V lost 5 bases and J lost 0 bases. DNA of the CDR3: TGTGCCTGGCAGCGGGGGCCCTCTAGCACAGATACGCAGTATTTT. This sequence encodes CAWQRGPSSTDTQYF.

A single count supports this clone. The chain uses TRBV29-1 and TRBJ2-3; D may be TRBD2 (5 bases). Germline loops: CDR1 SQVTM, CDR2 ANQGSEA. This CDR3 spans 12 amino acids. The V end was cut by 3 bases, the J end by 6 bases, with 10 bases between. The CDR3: CSVDARRDTQYF. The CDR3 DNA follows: TGCAGCGTTGACGCCAGGAGGGATACGCAGTATTTT.

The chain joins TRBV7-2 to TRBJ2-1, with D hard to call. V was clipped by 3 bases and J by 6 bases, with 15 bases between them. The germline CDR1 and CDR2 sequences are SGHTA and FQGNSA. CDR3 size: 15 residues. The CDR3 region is CASSFSSTSGNEQFF. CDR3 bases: TGTGCCAGCAGCTTCAGCTCCACTTCGGGCAATGAGCAGTTCTTC.

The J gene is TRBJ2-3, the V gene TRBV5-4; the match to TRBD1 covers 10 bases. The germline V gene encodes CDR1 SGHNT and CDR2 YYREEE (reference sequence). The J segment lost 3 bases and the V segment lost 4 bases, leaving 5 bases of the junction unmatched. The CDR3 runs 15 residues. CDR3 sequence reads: CASSHRDRGTDTQYF. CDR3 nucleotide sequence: TGTGCCAGCAGCCACCGGGACAGGGGAACAGATACGCAGTATTTT.

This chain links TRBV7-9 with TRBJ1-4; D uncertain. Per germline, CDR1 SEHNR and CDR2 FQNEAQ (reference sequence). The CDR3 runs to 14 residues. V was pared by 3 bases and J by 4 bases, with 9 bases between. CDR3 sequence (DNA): TGTGCCAGCAGCTTTGAGGGCCTTAATGAAAAACTGTTTTTT. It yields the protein CASSFEGLNEKLFF.

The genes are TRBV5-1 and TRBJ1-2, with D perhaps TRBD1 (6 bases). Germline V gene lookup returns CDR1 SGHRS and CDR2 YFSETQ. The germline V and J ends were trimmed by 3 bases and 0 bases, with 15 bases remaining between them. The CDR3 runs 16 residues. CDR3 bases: TGCGCCAGCAGCTCAACCAAGGGGGAAACTAACTATGGCTACACCTTC. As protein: CASSSTKGETNYGYTF. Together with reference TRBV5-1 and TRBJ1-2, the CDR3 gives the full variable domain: KAGVTQTPRYLIKTRGQQVTLSCSPISGHRSVSWYQQTPGQGLQFLFEYFSETQRNKGNFPGRFSGRQFSNSRSEMNVSTLELGDSALYLCASSSTKGETNYGYTFGSGTRLTVV.

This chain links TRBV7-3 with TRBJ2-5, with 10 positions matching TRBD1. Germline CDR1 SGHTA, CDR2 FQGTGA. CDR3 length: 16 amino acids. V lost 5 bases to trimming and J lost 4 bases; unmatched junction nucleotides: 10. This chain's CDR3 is CASSPQGQGLGETQYF. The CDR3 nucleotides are TGTGCCAGCAGCCCCCAGGGACAGGGGTTGGGAGAGACCCAGTACTTC.

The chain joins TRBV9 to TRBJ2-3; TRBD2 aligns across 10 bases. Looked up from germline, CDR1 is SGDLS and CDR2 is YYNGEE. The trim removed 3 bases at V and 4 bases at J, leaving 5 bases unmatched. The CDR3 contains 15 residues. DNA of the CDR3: TGTGCCAGCAGCGCCCAGCGGGAGGGTCCAGATACGCAGTATTTT. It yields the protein CASSAQREGPDTQYF.

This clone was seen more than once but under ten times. The CDR3 DNA follows: TGTGCCAGCAGTTACTCCCCCACTAGTGGAAACACCATATATTTT. It codes for CASSYSPTSGNTIYF. The chain carries TRBV6-6 and TRBJ1-3; no reliable D call. The CDR3 runs 15 residues. The germline V and J ends were trimmed by 0 bases and 3 bases, with 9 bases remaining between them. The V gene's germline CDR1 is MNHNY and CDR2 SVGAGI (reference sequence).

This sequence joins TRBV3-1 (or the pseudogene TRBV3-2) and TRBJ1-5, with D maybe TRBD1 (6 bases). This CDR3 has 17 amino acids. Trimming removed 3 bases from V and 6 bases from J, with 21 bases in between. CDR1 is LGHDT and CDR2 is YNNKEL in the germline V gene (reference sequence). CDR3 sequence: CASSQDLGAGVPQPQHF. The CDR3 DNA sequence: TGTGCCAGCAGCCAGGACTTGGGGGCAGGGGTTCCTCAGCCCCAGCATTTT.

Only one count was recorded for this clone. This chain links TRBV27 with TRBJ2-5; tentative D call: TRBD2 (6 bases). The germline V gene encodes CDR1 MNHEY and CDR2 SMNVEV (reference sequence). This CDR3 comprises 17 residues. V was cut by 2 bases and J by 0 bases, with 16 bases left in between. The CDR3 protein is CASSLGRGGNNQETQYF. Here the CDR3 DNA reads TGTGCCAGCAGTTTAGGGCGTGGGGGGAACAACCAAGAGACCCAGTACTTC.

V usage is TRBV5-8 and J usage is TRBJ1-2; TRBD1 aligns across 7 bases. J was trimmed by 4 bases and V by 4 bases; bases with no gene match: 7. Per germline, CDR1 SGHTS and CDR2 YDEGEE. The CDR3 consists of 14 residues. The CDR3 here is CASSPDRLGYGYTF. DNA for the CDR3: TGTGCCAGCAGCCCGGACAGGTTGGGCTATGGCTACACCTTC.

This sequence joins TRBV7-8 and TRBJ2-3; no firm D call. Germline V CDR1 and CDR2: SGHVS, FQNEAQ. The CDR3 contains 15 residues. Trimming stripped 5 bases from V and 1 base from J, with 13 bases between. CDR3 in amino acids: CASSKNSVRTDTQYF. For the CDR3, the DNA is TGTGCCAGCAGCAAAAACAGTGTTCGCACAGATACGCAGTATTTT.